Sequencing of this T cell receptor (beta chain) was carried out in a study of shared clonotypes between healthy human individuals. Across the whole study: Participating donors consisted of a couple of women and a few men aged 18 to 49. Study-wide points: Relative to clonotypes present in all four donors, those not shared had lower generation probabilities.

Germline CDR1 reads SGHNT; CDR2 reads YENEEA. V shed 2 bases and J 6 bases; nucleotides not matched to a gene: 4. The CDR3 covers 15 residues. Every donor was a Caucasian adult from Nashville, Tennessee. Turning to this clone: The target antigen is unknown.

Authors' methods: Junction-only sequences without quality scores came from ImmunoSEQ, so filtering differed. Assay: immunoSEQ multiplex PCR; the TCRdb copy retains only in-frame clones and omits some. The V and J calls and clone size were taken over from that table, and D and trimming were inferred from the DNA. Found here are 2 million to 2.5 million clones, about nine tenths of them singletons; the top ten hold approximately 0.41%. The material sequenced was naive CD4+ T cells from PBMCs. Subset described: CD45RA+ positively selected. This chain uses TRBV11-3 with TRBJ2-2; 9 bases line up with TRBD1. This clonotype originated in a man younger than 35 in good health. Some clones in this sample may be carry-over from other donors' samples. The CDR3 protein is CASSLTGGDAGELFF. The CDR3 bases are TGTGCCAGCAGCTTAACAGGGGGCGACGCCGGGGAGCTGTTTTTT. Drawing the rest from reference TRBV11-3 and TRBJ2-2, the complete variable domain is EAGVVQSPRYKIIEKKQPVAFWCNPISGHNTLYWYLQNLGQGPELLIRYENEEAVDDSQLPKDRFSAERLKGVDSTLKIQPAELGDSAVYLCASSLTGGDAGELFFGEGSRLTVL.